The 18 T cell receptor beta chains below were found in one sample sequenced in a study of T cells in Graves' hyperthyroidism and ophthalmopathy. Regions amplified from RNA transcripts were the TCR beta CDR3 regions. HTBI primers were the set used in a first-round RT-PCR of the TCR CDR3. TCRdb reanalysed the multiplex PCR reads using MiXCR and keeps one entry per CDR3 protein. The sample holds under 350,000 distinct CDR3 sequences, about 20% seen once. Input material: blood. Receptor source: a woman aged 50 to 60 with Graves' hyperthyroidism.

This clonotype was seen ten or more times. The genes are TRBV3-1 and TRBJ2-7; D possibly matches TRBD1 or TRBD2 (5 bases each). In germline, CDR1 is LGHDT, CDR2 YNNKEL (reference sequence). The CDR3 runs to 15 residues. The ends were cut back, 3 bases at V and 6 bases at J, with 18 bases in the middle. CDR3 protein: CASSHDNPRDREQYV. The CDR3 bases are TGTGCCAGCAGCCATGATAACCCTCGGGACCGCGAGCAGTACGTC.

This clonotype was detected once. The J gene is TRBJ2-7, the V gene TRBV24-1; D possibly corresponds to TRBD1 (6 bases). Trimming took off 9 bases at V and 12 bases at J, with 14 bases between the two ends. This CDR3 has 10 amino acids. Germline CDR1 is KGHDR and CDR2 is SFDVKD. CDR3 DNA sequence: TGTGCCACCGGATGGACAGACAGGTACGTC. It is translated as CATGWTDRYV.

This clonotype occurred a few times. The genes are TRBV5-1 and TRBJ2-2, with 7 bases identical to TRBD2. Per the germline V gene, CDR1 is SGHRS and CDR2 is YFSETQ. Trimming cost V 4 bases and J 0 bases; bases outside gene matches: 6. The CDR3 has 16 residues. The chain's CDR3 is CASSHSGLTNTGELFF. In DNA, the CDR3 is TGCGCCAGCAGCCACTCGGGACTAACGAACACCGGGGAGCTGTTTTTT.

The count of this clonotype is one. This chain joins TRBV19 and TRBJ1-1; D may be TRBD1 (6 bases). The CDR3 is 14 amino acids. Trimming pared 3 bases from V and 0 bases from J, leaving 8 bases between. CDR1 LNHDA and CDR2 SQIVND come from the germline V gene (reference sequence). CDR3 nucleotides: TGTGCCAGTAGTATTCAGGGGTTGAACACTGAAGCTTTCTTT. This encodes CASSIQGLNTEAFF. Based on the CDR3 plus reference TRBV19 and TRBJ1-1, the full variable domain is DGGITQSPKYLFRKEGQNVTLSCEQNLNHDAMYWYRQDPGQGLRLIYYSQIVNDFQKGDIAEGYSVSREKKESFPLTVTSAQKNPTAFYLCASSIQGLNTEAFFGQGTRLTVV.

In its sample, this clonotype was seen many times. CDR3 sequence (DNA): TGTGCCAGCAGCTTAGTGGCCCAAGAGACCCAGTACTTC. It is translated as CASSLVAQETQYF. This chain joins TRBV7-9 and TRBJ2-5; no clear D gene. V shed 1 base and J shed 1 base, with 4 bases lying between them. CDR1 SEHNR and CDR2 FQNEAQ come from the germline V gene (reference sequence). This CDR3 contains 13 residues.

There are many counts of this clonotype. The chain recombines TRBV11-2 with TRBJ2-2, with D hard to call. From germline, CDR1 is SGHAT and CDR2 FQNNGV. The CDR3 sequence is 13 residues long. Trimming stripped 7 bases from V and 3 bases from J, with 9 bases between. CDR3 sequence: CASTGVYTGELFF. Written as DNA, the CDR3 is TGTGCCAGCACCGGAGTGTACACCGGGGAGCTGTTTTTT.

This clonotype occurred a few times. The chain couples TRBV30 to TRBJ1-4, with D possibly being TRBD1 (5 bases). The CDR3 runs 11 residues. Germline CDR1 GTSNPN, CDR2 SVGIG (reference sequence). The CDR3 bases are TGTGCGGGGGCAACTAATGAAAAACTGTTTTTT. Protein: CAGATNEKLFF.

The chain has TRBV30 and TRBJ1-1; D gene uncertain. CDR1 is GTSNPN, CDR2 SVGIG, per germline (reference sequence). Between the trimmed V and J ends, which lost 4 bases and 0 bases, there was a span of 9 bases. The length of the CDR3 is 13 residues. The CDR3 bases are TGTGCCTGGAATCGGAAGATGAACACTGAAGCTTTCTTT. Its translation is CAWNRKMNTEAFF.

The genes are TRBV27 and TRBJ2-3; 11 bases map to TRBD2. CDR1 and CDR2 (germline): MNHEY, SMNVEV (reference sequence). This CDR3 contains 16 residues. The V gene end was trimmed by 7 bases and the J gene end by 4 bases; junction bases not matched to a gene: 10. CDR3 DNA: TGTGCCAGCACCGAGATAGCGGGAGGGCCCTCAGATACGCAGTATTTT. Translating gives CASTEIAGGPSDTQYF.

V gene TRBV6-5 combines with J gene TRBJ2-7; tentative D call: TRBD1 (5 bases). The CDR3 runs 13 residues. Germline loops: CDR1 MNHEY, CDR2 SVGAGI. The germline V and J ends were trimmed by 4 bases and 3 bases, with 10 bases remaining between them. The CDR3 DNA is TGTGCCAGCAGTTCTACCGACAGCTACGAGCAGTACGTC. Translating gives CASSSTDSYEQYV.

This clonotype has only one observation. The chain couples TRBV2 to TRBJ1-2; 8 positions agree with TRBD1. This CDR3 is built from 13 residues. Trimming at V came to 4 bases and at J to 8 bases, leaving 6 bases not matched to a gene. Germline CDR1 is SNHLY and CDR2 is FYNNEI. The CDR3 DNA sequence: TGTGCCAGCAGTGTACAGGGGGTTGGAGGCTACACCTTC. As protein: CASSVQGVGGYTF.

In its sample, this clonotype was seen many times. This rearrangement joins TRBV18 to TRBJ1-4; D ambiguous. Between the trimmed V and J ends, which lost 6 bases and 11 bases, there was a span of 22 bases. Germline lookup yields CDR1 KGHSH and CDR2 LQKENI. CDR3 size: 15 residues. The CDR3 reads CASSGVRETSSKLFF. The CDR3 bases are TGTGCCAGCTCGGGAGTACGGGAGACCTCATCTAAACTGTTTTTT.

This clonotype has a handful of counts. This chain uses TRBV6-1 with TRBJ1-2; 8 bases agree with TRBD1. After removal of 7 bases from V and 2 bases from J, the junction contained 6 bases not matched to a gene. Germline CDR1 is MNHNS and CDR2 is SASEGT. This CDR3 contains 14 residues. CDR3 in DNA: TGTGCCAGCAAGAGGACAGGGATCAACTATGGCTACACCTTC. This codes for CASKRTGINYGYTF.

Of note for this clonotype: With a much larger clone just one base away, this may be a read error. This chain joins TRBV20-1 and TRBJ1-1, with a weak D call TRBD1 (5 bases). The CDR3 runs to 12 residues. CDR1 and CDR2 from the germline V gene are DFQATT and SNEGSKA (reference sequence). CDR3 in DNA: TGCAGTGCCGGTTGGGACGTAACTGAAGTTTTCTTT. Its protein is CSAGWDVTEVFF.

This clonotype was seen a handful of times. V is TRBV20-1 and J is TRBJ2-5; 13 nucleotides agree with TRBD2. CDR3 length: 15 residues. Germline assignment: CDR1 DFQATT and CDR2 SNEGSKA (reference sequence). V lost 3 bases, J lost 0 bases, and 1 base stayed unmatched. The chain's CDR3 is CSARGTSGNQETQYF. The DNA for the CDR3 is TGCAGTGCTAGGGGGACTAGCGGGAACCAAGAGACCCAGTACTTC.

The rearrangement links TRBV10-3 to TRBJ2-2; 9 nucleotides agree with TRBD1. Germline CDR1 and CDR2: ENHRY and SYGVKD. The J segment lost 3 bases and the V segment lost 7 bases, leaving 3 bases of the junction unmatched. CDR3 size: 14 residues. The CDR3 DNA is TGTGCCATCATGGGACAGGGCTACACCGGGGAGCTGTTTTTT. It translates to CAIMGQGYTGELFF.

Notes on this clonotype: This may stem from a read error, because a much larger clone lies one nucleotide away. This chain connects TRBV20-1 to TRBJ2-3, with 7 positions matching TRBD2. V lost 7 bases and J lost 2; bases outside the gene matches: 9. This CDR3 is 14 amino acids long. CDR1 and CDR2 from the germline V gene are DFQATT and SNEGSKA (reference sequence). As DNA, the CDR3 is TGCAGTGGGAGTGCCGGGGGGACCACAGATACGCAGTATTTT. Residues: CSGSAGGTTDTQYF.

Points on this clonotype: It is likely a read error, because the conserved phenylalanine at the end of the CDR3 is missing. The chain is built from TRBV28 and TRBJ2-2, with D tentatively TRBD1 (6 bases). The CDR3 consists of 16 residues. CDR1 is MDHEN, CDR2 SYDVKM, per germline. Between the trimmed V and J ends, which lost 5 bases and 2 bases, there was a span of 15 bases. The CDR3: CASSTQGLENTGELFL. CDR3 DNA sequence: TGTGCCAGCAGTACCCAGGGGCTCGAAAACACCGGGGAGCTGTTTTTG.